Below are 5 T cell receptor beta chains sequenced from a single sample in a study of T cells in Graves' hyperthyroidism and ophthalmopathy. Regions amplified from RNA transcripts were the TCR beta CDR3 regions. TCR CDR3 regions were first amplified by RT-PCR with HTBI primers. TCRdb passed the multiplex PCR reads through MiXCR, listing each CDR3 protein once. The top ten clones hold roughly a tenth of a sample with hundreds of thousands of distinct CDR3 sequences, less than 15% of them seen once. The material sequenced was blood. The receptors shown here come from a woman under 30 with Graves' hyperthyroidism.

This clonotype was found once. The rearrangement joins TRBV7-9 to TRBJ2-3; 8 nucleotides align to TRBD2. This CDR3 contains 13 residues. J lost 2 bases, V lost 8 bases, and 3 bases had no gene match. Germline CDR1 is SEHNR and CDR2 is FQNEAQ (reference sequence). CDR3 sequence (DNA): TGTGCCAGCCTGCGGGAGGCCACAGATACGCAGTATTTT. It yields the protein CASLREATDTQYF.

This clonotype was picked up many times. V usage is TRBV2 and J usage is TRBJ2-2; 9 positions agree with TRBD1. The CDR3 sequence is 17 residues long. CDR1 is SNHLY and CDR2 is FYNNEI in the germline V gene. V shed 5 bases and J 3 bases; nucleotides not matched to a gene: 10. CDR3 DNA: TGTGCCAGCAGTAAACCCCGGGACAGGGTCGACACCGGGGAGCTGTTTTTT. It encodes CASSKPRDRVDTGELFF. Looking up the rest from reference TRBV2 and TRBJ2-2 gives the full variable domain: EPEVTQTPSHQVTQMGQEVILRCVPISNHLYFYWYRQILGQKVEFLVSFYNNEISEKSEIFDDQFSVERPDGSNFTLKIRSTKLEDSAMYFCASSKPRDRVDTGELFFGEGSRLTVL.

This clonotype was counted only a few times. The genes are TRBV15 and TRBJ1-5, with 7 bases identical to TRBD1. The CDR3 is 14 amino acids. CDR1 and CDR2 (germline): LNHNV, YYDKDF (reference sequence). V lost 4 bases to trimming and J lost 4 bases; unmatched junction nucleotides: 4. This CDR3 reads CATSISRGNQPQHF. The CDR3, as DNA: TGTGCCACCAGCATCAGCAGGGGGAATCAGCCCCAGCATTTT.

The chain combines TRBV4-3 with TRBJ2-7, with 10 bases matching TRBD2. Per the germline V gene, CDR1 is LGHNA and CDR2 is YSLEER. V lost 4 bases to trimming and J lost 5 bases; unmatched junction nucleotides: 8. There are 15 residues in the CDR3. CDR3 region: CASSLQREGPHEQYF. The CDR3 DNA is TGCGCCAGCAGCCTCCAGCGGGAGGGCCCTCACGAGCAGTACTTC.

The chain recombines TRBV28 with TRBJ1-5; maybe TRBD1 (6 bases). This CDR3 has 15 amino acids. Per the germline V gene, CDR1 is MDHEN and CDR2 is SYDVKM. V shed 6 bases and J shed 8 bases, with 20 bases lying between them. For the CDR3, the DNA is TGTGCCAGCAGGTCCCTGACAGGTGTTCAGGAGCCCCAGCATTTT. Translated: CASRSLTGVQEPQHF.